The sequence of this T cell receptor (beta chain) was determined in a study of technical replicates of blood from a few donors (dated by TCRdb to about 2017). The library was made by the immunoSEQ multiplex PCR assay. TCRdb re-hosts the immuneACCESS table, in-frame sequences only. Its copies lack some clones; in the studies checked, an unresolved V gene accounts for under half of them, and the cause for the rest is not known. The sample has about 74,000 clones on record, over 90% of them singletons. Together, the top ten hold approximately 0.25% of the sample. This clone has only one observation. The target of this receptor is not known. One base away there is no much larger clone; base qualities are not given. CDR1 and CDR2, looked up from the germline V gene, are MDHEN and SYDVKM. The cysteine opens and the phenylalanine closes a CDR3 of 16 amino acids. Only the CDR3 DNA is retained, 48 bases long and in frame from the first base. Relative to germline, V is 5 bases shorter and J is 10 bases shorter, with 23 bases between their ends.

The sequenced material came from T cells isolated from PBMCs. This clonotype originated in a human donor in good health. The chain uses TRBV28 and TRBJ1-4, with TRBD1 tentatively as D gene (5 bases match). In nucleotide form, the sequence is TGTGCCAGCAGTCCGGGAGGGCAGCAGGGAGGCGGAAAACTGTTTTTT. Protein translation: CASSPGGQQGGGKLFF. Extended through the reference TRBV28 and TRBJ1-4 proteins, this CDR3 yields the full variable domain: DVKVTQSSRYLVKRTGEKVFLECVQDMDHENMFWYRQDPGLGLRLIYFSYDVKMKEKGDIPEGYSVSREKKERFSLILESASTNQTSMYLCASSPGGQQGGGKLFFGSGTQLSVL.